The clone carrying this T cell receptor beta chain occurred many times. The antigen is not known. The length of the CDR3 is 13 residues. Germline-derived CDR1 and CDR2 are DFQATT and SNEGSKA (reference sequence). Time point specified: patch test 2, 6 weeks after DPC sensitization. Treatment indicated: therapeutic diphenylcyclopropenone sensitization with weekly scalp DPC. The data are from a study of human T cells and chemical hapten exposure. Across the whole study: The patients, most of them female, presented with alopecia areata, totalis or universalis. Study-level results: Expanded TCRs formed significantly more large CDR3 similarity clusters than controls. Patch test score rose with PT1 expanded TCR count, significant at thresholds 8, 16 and 32, not 4.

One entry per CDR3 protein, called by TCRdb with MiXCR from the RACE reads. The sample has approximately 84,000 distinct CDR3 sequences, under 14% seen once. The clonotype originates from a man aged 18-30 years with alopecia areata. Some clones in this sample may be carry-over from other donors' samples. Sequencing was performed on whole blood, taken in connection with sensitization to the hapten diphenylcyclopropenone (DPC). The V call is TRBV20-1, the J call TRBJ1-1, with D unresolved. DNA of the CDR3: TGCAGCTTAGAGAAGGGCCTGAACACTGAAGCTTTCTTT. It yields the protein CSLEKGLNTEAFF.